These 23 T cell receptor beta chains were sequenced from one sample in a study of OX40 agonist ivuxolimab in advanced cancers. Using immunoSEQ multiplex PCR, the repertoire was profiled, and TCRdb retains in-frame clones only, with some absent. Here the sample spans roughly 24,000 clones, roughly 73% being singletons. Sequences were derived from CD4+ or CD8+ T cells sorted from blood, sampled in a trial of the OX40 agonist ivuxolimab. These receptors were taken from an adult with an advanced solid tumor such as melanoma, head and neck, liver or kidney cancer.

V usage is TRBV28 and J usage is TRBJ2-7; possibly TRBD1 for D (5 bases). This CDR3 spans 14 amino acids. Per germline, CDR1 MDHEN and CDR2 SYDVKM. The V and J ends lost 0 bases and 0 bases respectively, with 6 bases between them. The CDR3 nucleotides are TGTGCCAGCAGTTTATGGCAGGGCTCCTACGAGCAGTACTTC. This translates into CASSLWQGSYEQYF.

The chain couples TRBV7-6 to TRBJ1-4, with D uncertain. Trimming removed 2 bases from V and 8 bases from J, with 9 bases in between. Germline V lookup: CDR1 SGHVS, CDR2 FNYEAQ. The length of the CDR3 is 13 residues. CDR3 protein: CASSLRGWEKLFF. CDR3 sequence (DNA): TGTGCCAGCAGCTTACGGGGTTGGGAAAAACTGTTTTTT.

CDR3 region: CASSAGTHEAFF. In nucleotides, the CDR3 is TGTGCCAGCAGTGCCGGGACCCACGAGGCTTTCTTT. This rearrangement joins TRBV28 to TRBJ1-1; D may be TRBD1 (5 bases). CDR1 and CDR2 from the germline V gene are MDHEN and SYDVKM. V shed 5 bases and J shed 11 bases, with 15 bases lying between them. The CDR3 loop spans 12 amino acids. The full variable domain, rest sourced from reference TRBV28 and TRBJ1-1, is DVKVTQSSRYLVKRTGEKVFLECVQDMDHENMFWYRQDPGLGLRLIYFSYDVKMKEKGDIPEGYSVSREKKERFSLILESASTNQTSMYLCASSAGTHEAFFGQGTRLTVV.

This chain uses TRBV11-2 with TRBJ1-5; D gene ambiguous. Germline V CDR1 and CDR2: SGHAT, FQNNGV. The CDR3 spans 13 residues. Trimming stripped 2 bases from V and 4 bases from J, with 6 bases between. CDR3 sequence (DNA): TGTGCCAGCAGCTTAACCCCAAATCAGCCCCAGCATTTT. This sequence encodes CASSLTPNQPQHF.

The J gene is TRBJ1-1, the V gene TRBV28, with D unresolved. The CDR3 is 13 amino acids. Germline values: CDR1 MDHEN, CDR2 SYDVKM. Trimming removed 7 bases from V and 5 bases from J, with 14 bases in between. CDR3 coding DNA: TGTGCCAGCATCCCGCCTCGGGAGACTGAAGCTTTCTTT. Residues: CASIPPRETEAFF.

This clone is labeled as medium-sized. The chain uses TRBV5-1 and TRBJ2-7; D perhaps matches TRBD2 (5 bases). Trimming removed 0 bases at V and 4 bases at J, with 11 bases between. Germline CDR1 is SGHRS and CDR2 is YFSETQ. The CDR3 is 14 amino acids. The CDR3 DNA sequence: TGCGCCAGCAGCTTGGCCGGGGTCCCTTACGAGCAGTACTTC. As protein: CASSLAGVPYEQYF.

V is TRBV2 and J is TRBJ2-1; 11 nucleotides align to TRBD2. This CDR3 spans 15 amino acids. Trimming took 7 bases from V and 6 from J; bases not matched to a gene: 8. Germline V gene data show CDR1 as SNHLY and CDR2 as FYNNEI. CDR3 in DNA: TGTGCCAGCATTTTTAGCGGGAGGGATGGCAATGAGCAGTTCTTC. Translated, it gives CASIFSGRDGNEQFF.

The CDR3, as DNA: TGTGCCAGCAGCGTGGGGGGACAGGCGTGGGCCGGGACCCAGTACTTC. Its protein product is CASSVGGQAWAGTQYF. This chain uses TRBV9 with TRBJ2-5; 8 bases line up with TRBD1. Germline trimming cut 2 bases from V and 7 bases from J; bases unmatched to any gene: 13. The germline V gene encodes CDR1 SGDLS and CDR2 YYNGEE. This CDR3 spans 16 amino acids.

This clone occurred a few times. The chain links TRBV5-6 to TRBJ1-6, with TRBD1 as a possible D gene (5 bases). This CDR3 is 15 amino acids long. V was clipped by 3 bases and J by 2 bases, with 9 bases between them. Germline assignment: CDR1 SGHDT and CDR2 YYEEEE. The CDR3 DNA sequence: TGTGCCAGCAGCTCCGAGGACACCTATAATTCACCCCTCCACTTT. Protein: CASSSEDTYNSPLHF.

The V and J genes are TRBV10-2 and TRBJ2-7, with 9 bases matching TRBD2. Germline V gene data show CDR1 as WSHSY and CDR2 as SAAADI. With 3 bases clipped from V and 3 bases from J, the junction kept 9 bases outside the gene matches. This CDR3 spans 16 amino acids. DNA of the CDR3: TGCGCCAGCAGTGACCCCCCTAGCGGGGCATACTACGAGCAGTACTTC. This sequence encodes CASSDPPSGAYYEQYF.

V is TRBV6-1 and J is TRBJ2-1; a weak D match, TRBD2 (7 bases). V was clipped by 5 bases and J by 8 bases, with 10 bases between them. The CDR3 consists of 12 residues. Germline lookup yields CDR1 MNHNS and CDR2 SASEGT. CDR3 residues: CASSRGGDEQFF. The CDR3 DNA reads TGTGCCAGCAGTCGCGGGGGCGATGAGCAGTTCTTC.

The chain couples TRBV7-3 to TRBJ1-5; D is uncertain. CDR3 size: 14 residues. CDR1 SGHTA and CDR2 FQGTGA come from the germline V gene. The V end was cut by 2 bases, the J end by 3 bases, with 8 bases between. The CDR3 nucleotides read TGTGCCAGCAGCTTAGAGGGTTACAATCAGCCCCAGCATTTT. Translated, it gives CASSLEGYNQPQHF.

This chain connects TRBV4-1 to TRBJ2-7; the match to TRBD1 covers 7 bases. The V gene's germline CDR1 is MGHRA and CDR2 YSYEKL. V was clipped by 3 bases and J by 5 bases; unmatched bases: 4. This CDR3 region has 13 residues. CDR3 sequence: CASSQLTGDEQYF. The CDR3, as DNA: TGCGCCAGCAGCCAGCTCACAGGGGACGAGCAGTACTTC.

J is TRBJ2-1 and V is TRBV25-1; 10 bases agree with TRBD2. Germline CDR1 reads MGHDK; CDR2 reads SYGVNS. The V gene end was trimmed by 6 bases and the J gene end by 6 bases; junction bases not matched to a gene: 11. CDR3 length: 16 amino acids. The CDR3 bases are TGTGCCAGCAGCCAGGACCCAGCGGGGGGGCTCAATGAGCAGTTCTTC. Translated: CASSQDPAGGLNEQFF.

The chain uses TRBV5-6 and TRBJ2-7; the match to TRBD2 covers 11 bases. V lost 0 bases to trimming and J lost 3 bases; unmatched junction nucleotides: 2. The CDR3 covers 15 residues. The germline V gene encodes CDR1 SGHDT and CDR2 YYEEEE. The CDR3 region has the DNA TGTGCCAGCAGCTTGGGCGGACTAGCGGGCTACGAGCAGTACTTC. Translated: CASSLGGLAGYEQYF.

This sequence joins TRBV5-4 and TRBJ1-2; TRBD1 aligns across 9 bases. CDR3 length: 14 amino acids. V was pared by 5 bases and J by 6 bases, with 8 bases of the junction left unmatched. Germline values: CDR1 SGHNT, CDR2 YYREEE (reference sequence). This chain's CDR3 is CASRYRQGVDGYTF. In DNA, the CDR3 is TGTGCCAGCAGATATCGACAGGGGGTGGATGGCTACACCTTC.

The V call is TRBV5-3, the J call TRBJ1-5; D is unclear. TRBV5-3 is flagged as an ORF with uncertain function. The CDR3 spans 17 residues. Trimming pared 0 bases from V and 1 base from J, leaving 14 bases between. This chain's CDR3 is CARSLAVPGRSNQPQHF. The CDR3 DNA follows: TGTGCCAGAAGCTTGGCGGTCCCGGGGAGGAGCAATCAGCCCCAGCATTTT.

The chain recombines TRBV11-3 with TRBJ2-1, with D tentatively TRBD2 (6 bases). The V and J ends lost 5 bases and 7 bases respectively, with 18 bases between them. In germline, CDR1 is SGHNT, CDR2 YENEEA. The CDR3 contains 15 residues. DNA for the CDR3: TGTGCCAGCAGCGTCAGTAGCGGTGTGAGTAATGAGCAGTTCTTC. This translates into CASSVSSGVSNEQFF.

The chain links TRBV10-2 to TRBJ1-4; the D gene is possibly TRBD1 (6 bases). Germline CDR1 WSHSY, CDR2 SAAADI. The V end lost 5 bases, the J end lost 8 bases, and 15 bases lay between the germline ends. The CDR3 is 14 residues long. CDR3 bases: TGCGCCAGCAGTCAACGGGACAATAGAGAAAAACTGTTTTTT. Its translation: CASSQRDNREKLFF.

V gene TRBV27 combines with J gene TRBJ1-1; tentative D call: TRBD1 (6 bases). The germline V gene has CDR1 MNHEY and CDR2 SMNVEV (reference sequence). This CDR3 is 16 amino acids long. V lost 4 bases to trimming and J lost 1 base, with 16 bases between them. The CDR3 spells CASSSPSRGKNTEAFF. The CDR3 bases are TGTGCCAGCAGTTCCCCCAGCAGGGGAAAGAACACTGAAGCTTTCTTT.

Concerning this clone: The CDR3 does not end in the conserved phenylalanine or tryptophan, so this is likely a read error. In nucleotides, the CDR3 is TGTGCCAGCAGTCCCGGGGGGCCCCACACTGAAGCTTTCTCT. It yields the protein CASSPGGPHTEAFS. V is TRBV6-5 and J is TRBJ1-1; possible D gene TRBD1, 6 bases. Germline lookup yields CDR1 MNHEY and CDR2 SVGAGI. Between the trimmed V and J ends, which lost 5 bases and 3 bases, there was a span of 13 bases. The CDR3 runs 14 residues.

This CDR3 reads CASSLNRGGQPQHF. CDR3 in DNA: TGCGCCAGCAGCTTAAACAGGGGGGGTCAGCCCCAGCATTTT. The rearrangement links TRBV5-1 to TRBJ1-5, with TRBD1 matching 8 bases. The V gene end was trimmed by 2 bases and the J gene end by 6 bases; junction bases not matched to a gene: 4. CDR3 length: 14 residues. Germline CDR1 is SGHRS and CDR2 is YFSETQ. The entire variable domain, with the rest obtained from reference TRBV5-1 and TRBJ1-5, is as follows: KAGVTQTPRYLIKTRGQQVTLSCSPISGHRSVSWYQQTPGQGLQFLFEYFSETQRNKGNFPGRFSGRQFSNSRSEMNVSTLELGDSALYLCASSLNRGGQPQHFGDGTRLSIL.

The CDR3, as DNA: TGTGCCAGCAGCGCCGGACAGGGGGCTGGCTACACCTTC. This sequence encodes CASSAGQGAGYTF. The V call is TRBV9, the J call TRBJ1-2; TRBD1 matches at 11 bases. CDR1 is SGDLS and CDR2 is YYNGEE in the germline V gene. V gave up 3 bases and J gave up 7 bases; unmatched junction bases: 2. This CDR3 contains 13 residues.